This is a list of T cell receptor beta chains from one sample in a study of cytomegalovirus exposure and HLA in healthy donors. Produced via immunoSEQ multiplex PCR; TCRdb's table is partial and in-frame only. The sample records some 130,000 clones, 65% to 80% being singletons. What was sequenced was PBMCs. Receptors were obtained from a man aged 35-49 years in good health and CMV-seronegative. Each CDR3 is given with its conserved first and last residue. Fields, in order: J gene, V gene, clone size, D gene, CDR3 DNA, CDR3 protein. A D gene is named only where the DNA matches it firmly. Rows give clone size only sometimes, using once, few, many, or a class for an expanded clone.

J gene: TRBJ2-5; V gene: TRBV4-3; clone size: -; D gene: -; CDR3 DNA: TGCGCCAGCAGCGAAGAGGAGGGCCAAGAGACCCAGTACTTC; CDR3 protein: CASSEEEGQETQYF
J gene: TRBJ2-5; V gene: TRBV5-1; clone size: few; D gene: -; CDR3 DNA: TGCGCCAGCAGCTTGAGAGGGCGAGAGACCCAGTACTTC; CDR3 protein: CASSLRGRETQYF
J gene: TRBJ2-3; V gene: TRBV5-1; clone size: -; D gene: TRBD1; CDR3 DNA: TGCGCCAGCAGCCCAGGGACAGGGAGGACAGATACGCAGTATTTT; CDR3 protein: CASSPGTGRTDTQYF
J gene: TRBJ2-3; V gene: TRBV2; clone size: once; D gene: -; CDR3 DNA: TGTGCCAGCAGTGTCGACAGCTCAAGCACAGATACGCAGTATTTT; CDR3 protein: CASSVDSSSTDTQYF
J gene: TRBJ2-7; V gene: TRBV10-3; clone size: -; D gene: -; CDR3 DNA: TGTGCCACCAGAGGGGAAGGGGACTCCCCCGAGCAGTACTTC; CDR3 protein: CATRGEGDSPEQYF
J gene: TRBJ1-6; V gene: TRBV4-1; clone size: -; D gene: -; CDR3 DNA: TGCGCCAGCAGCCAGACCCGGAGCTCACCCCTCCACTTT; CDR3 protein: CASSQTRSSPLHF
J gene: TRBJ1-1; V gene: TRBV29-1; clone size: -; D gene: -; CDR3 DNA: TGCAGCGCCGAGGCGGACACTGAAGCTTTCTTT; CDR3 protein: CSAEADTEAFF
J gene: TRBJ1-1; V gene: TRBV18; clone size: -; D gene: TRBD1; CDR3 DNA: TGTGCCAGCTCACCACGGGACAGGAACCTTGAAGCTTTCTTT; CDR3 protein: CASSPRDRNLEAFF
J gene: TRBJ1-1; V gene: TRBV7-9; clone size: -; D gene: TRBD1; CDR3 DNA: TGTGCCAGCAGCTGGACAGGGCGGAGGAGGACTGAAGCTTTCTTT; CDR3 protein: CASSWTGRRRTEAFF
J gene: TRBJ2-1; V gene: TRBV4-3; clone size: -; D gene: -; CDR3 DNA: TGCGCCAGCAGCCGAACAGCCCTAGCGAACTACAATGAGCAGTTCTTC; CDR3 protein: CASSRTALANYNEQFF
J gene: TRBJ2-5; V gene: TRBV19; clone size: -; D gene: -; CDR3 DNA: TGTGCCAGTAGTATAGGCAGGAGGCAAGAGACCCAGTACTTC; CDR3 protein: CASSIGRRQETQYF
J gene: TRBJ2-5; V gene: TRBV6-5; clone size: -; D gene: -; CDR3 DNA: TGTGCCAGCAGGTCCCCTAGCGCGGGCCAAGAGACCCAGTACTTC; CDR3 protein: CASRSPSAGQETQYF
J gene: TRBJ1-2; V gene: TRBV5-1; clone size: -; D gene: -; CDR3 DNA: TGCGCCAGCAGCTTAGTACAGGCGGCAGGGCTGGCCTATGGCTACACCTTC; CDR3 protein: CASSLVQAAGLAYGYTF
J gene: TRBJ2-1; V gene: TRBV5-4; clone size: -; D gene: TRBD2; CDR3 DNA: TGTGCCAGCAGCTTGGGACTAGCGGGAGATTTTTACAATGAGCAGTTCTTC; CDR3 protein: CASSLGLAGDFYNEQFF
J gene: TRBJ1-5; V gene: TRBV11-2; clone size: -; D gene: TRBD1; CDR3 DNA: TGTGCCAGCAGGGGACAGGGCGACGAAACCCAGCATTTT; CDR3 protein: CASRGQGDETQHF
J gene: TRBJ2-2; V gene: TRBV7-7; clone size: -; D gene: -; CDR3 DNA: TGTGCCAGCAGCTTAGGAGCAGGGGCAGGGACCGGGGAGCTGTTTTTT; CDR3 protein: CASSLGAGAGTGELFF
J gene: TRBJ2-7; V gene: TRBV29-1; clone size: -; D gene: TRBD1; CDR3 DNA: TGCAGCGCGGGACAGGGGGCGCGCCACGAGCAGTACTTC; CDR3 protein: CSAGQGARHEQYF
J gene: TRBJ2-3; V gene: TRBV28; clone size: -; D gene: -; CDR3 DNA: TGTGCCAGCAGCCCGGCGCAGGAAGGCACAGATACGCAGTATTTT; CDR3 protein: CASSPAQEGTDTQYF
J gene: TRBJ2-3; V gene: TRBV13; clone size: -; D gene: -; CDR3 DNA: TGTGCCAGCAGCTTACGCCCCGGAGGACAGACGGCGGCAGATACGCAGTATTTT; CDR3 protein: CASSLRPGGQTAADTQYF
J gene: TRBJ2-5; V gene: TRBV5-1; clone size: -; D gene: TRBD1; CDR3 DNA: TGCGCCAGCAGCCTTCAAGGGCAGGGGGCCAAGGAGACCCAGTACTTC; CDR3 protein: CASSLQGQGAKETQYF
J gene: TRBJ2-1; V gene: TRBV7-8; clone size: -; D gene: TRBD2; CDR3 DNA: TGTGCCAGCAGCGTAAGACTAGCGGACTCCTACAATGAGCAGTTCTTC; CDR3 protein: CASSVRLADSYNEQFF
J gene: TRBJ2-3; V gene: TRBV4-3; clone size: once; D gene: TRBD2; CDR3 DNA: TGCGCCAGCAGCCAAGGACAGCGGGGGGGCGCAGATACGCAGTATTTT; CDR3 protein: CASSQGQRGGADTQYF
J gene: TRBJ1-4; V gene: TRBV23-1; clone size: -; D gene: TRBD1; CDR3 DNA: TGCGCCAGCAGTCAATCGCGAGGGGGCGGGTCTAATGAAAAACTGTTTTTT; CDR3 protein: CASSQSRGGGSNEKLFF
J gene: TRBJ1-2; V gene: TRBV5-1; clone size: -; D gene: -; CDR3 DNA: TGCGCCAGCAGCTGGGAGGGGGGGGCAGGCGGCTACACCTTC; CDR3 protein: CASSWEGGAGGYTF
J gene: TRBJ2-3; V gene: TRBV4-3; clone size: -; D gene: TRBD2; CDR3 DNA: TGCGCCAGCAGCCAAGATACCCCGACTAGCGGGGGGCCGACAGATACGCAGTATTTT; CDR3 protein: CASSQDTPTSGGPTDTQYF
J gene: TRBJ1-1; V gene: TRBV2; clone size: -; D gene: TRBD1; CDR3 DNA: TGTGCCAGCGGGACAGTTAACACTGAAGCTTTCTTT; CDR3 protein: CASGTVNTEAFF
J gene: TRBJ2-3; V gene: TRBV29-1; clone size: -; D gene: TRBD2; CDR3 DNA: TGCAGCGTTGAATATACGCGGGGGGGAGCAGATACGCAGTATTTT; CDR3 protein: CSVEYTRGGADTQYF
J gene: TRBJ2-7; V gene: TRBV29-1; clone size: few; D gene: -; CDR3 DNA: TGCAGCGTTGAAGAAGGGGGGGCCTACGAGCAGTACTTC; CDR3 protein: CSVEEGGAYEQYF
J gene: TRBJ2-1; V gene: TRBV6-5; clone size: -; D gene: -; CDR3 DNA: TGTGCCAGCAGTTACCACAGGGATGAGCAGTTCTTC; CDR3 protein: CASSYHRDEQFF
J gene: TRBJ2-7; V gene: TRBV6-1; clone size: -; D gene: -; CDR3 DNA: TGTGCCAGCAGTGAAGCCGCGGGGTTCGCTATCTACGAGCAGTACTTC; CDR3 protein: CASSEAAGFAIYEQYF
J gene: TRBJ1-2; V gene: TRBV11-2; clone size: -; D gene: TRBD1; CDR3 DNA: TGTGCCAGCAGCTTCGGACAGGGGGTCAACTATGGCTACACCTTC; CDR3 protein: CASSFGQGVNYGYTF
J gene: TRBJ2-1; V gene: TRBV4-2; clone size: few; D gene: TRBD2; CDR3 DNA: TGTGCCAGCAGCCAAAGTAGCGGGAGGATTGACAATGAGCAGTTCTTC; CDR3 protein: CASSQSSGRIDNEQFF
J gene: TRBJ2-1; V gene: TRBV6-5; clone size: -; D gene: -; CDR3 DNA: TGTGCCACCATAAAAGGGGGTAATGAGCAGTTCTTC; CDR3 protein: CATIKGGNEQFF